This T cell receptor beta chain was sequenced for a study of T cell changes during pregnancy in multiple sclerosis. Note on this clone: Relative to the germline gene, one junction end is altered; a read error may explain this.

CDR3 length: 12 residues. CDR1 and CDR2 from the germline V gene are SNHLY and FYNNEI. The table came from immunoSEQ multiplex PCR; TCRdb's copy has only in-frame clones and leaves some out. The sample comprises around 71,000 clones, around 90% of which are singletons, and over 1% rests with the top ten. V usage is TRBV2 and J usage is TRBJ1-4; the D is unclear. This clonotype originated in a female donor with multiple sclerosis, enrolled in a pregnancy study. Specimen: peripheral blood, collected in the third trimester of pregnancy. The CDR3 nucleotides read TGTGGCAGCTCCTCGGAGGAGGAAAAACTGTTTTTT. Its protein product is CGSSSEEEKLFF.